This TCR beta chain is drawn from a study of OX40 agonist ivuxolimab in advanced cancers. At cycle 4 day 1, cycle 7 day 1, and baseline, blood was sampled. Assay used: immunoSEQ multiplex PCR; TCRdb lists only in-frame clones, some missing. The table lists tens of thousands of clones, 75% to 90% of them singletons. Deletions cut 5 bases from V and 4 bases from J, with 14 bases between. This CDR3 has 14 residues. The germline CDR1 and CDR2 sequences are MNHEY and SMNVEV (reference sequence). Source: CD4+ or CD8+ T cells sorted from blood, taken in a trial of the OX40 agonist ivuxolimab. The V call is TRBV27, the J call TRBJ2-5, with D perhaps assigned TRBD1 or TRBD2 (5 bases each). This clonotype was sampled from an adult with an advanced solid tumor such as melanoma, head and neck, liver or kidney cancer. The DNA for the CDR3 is TGTGCCAGCAGTCTCGGGGCTAGGGGAGAGACCCAGTACTTC. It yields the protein CASSLGARGETQYF.